The 12 T cell receptor beta chains below come from one sample, sequenced in a study of cytomegalovirus exposure and HLA in healthy donors. The PCR employed 60 Vbeta primers together with 13 Jbeta primers. Clones were sequenced by immunoSEQ multiplex PCR, and TCRdb holds only the in-frame ones, with some missing. The sample has over 90,000 clones, around 67% seen once. The material sequenced was PBMCs. These receptors originate from a woman between 50 and 59 years old in good health and CMV-seronegative.

This clone was observed a handful of times. The rearrangement links TRBV6-5 to TRBJ1-2, with TRBD1 matching over 8 bases. The J segment lost 2 bases and the V segment lost 2 bases, leaving 1 base of the junction unmatched. Germline V lookup: CDR1 MNHEY, CDR2 SVGAGI. The CDR3 sequence is 14 residues long. The CDR3 reads CASSYGTGNYGYTF. CDR3 coding DNA: TGTGCCAGCAGTTACGGGACAGGAAACTATGGCTACACCTTC.

The chain couples TRBV10-3 to TRBJ1-3; TRBD1 is a possible D gene (6 bases). CDR1 and CDR2 from the germline V gene are ENHRY and SYGVKD. The CDR3 runs to 13 residues. Trimming pared 7 bases from V and 3 bases from J, leaving 10 bases between. This CDR3 reads CAITRTDGNTIYF. The CDR3, as DNA: TGTGCCATCACCCGGACAGATGGAAACACCATATATTTT.

The CDR3: CASSQGFPRGEGYTGELFF. The CDR3 region has the DNA TGCGCCAGCAGCCAAGGGTTCCCTAGGGGGGAGGGTTACACCGGGGAGCTGTTTTTT. The gene calls are TRBV4-3 and TRBJ2-2; perhaps TRBD2 as D (7 bases). This CDR3 is built from 19 residues. The ends were cut back, 1 base at V and 3 bases at J, with 21 bases in the middle. The germline V gene has CDR1 LGHNA and CDR2 YSLEER.

CDR3 amino acids: CSARQGLGAFF. For the CDR3, the DNA is TGCAGTGCTAGACAGGGGCTGGGGGCTTTCTTT. The gene calls are TRBV20-1 and TRBJ1-1; D possibly corresponds to TRBD1 (6 bases). The CDR3 is 11 residues long. V lost 2 bases, J lost 11 bases, and 12 bases lay in between. Germline V gene data show CDR1 as DFQATT and CDR2 as SNEGSKA (reference sequence).

The chain combines TRBV27 with TRBJ2-5; a weak D match, TRBD2 (7 bases). The germline V and J ends were trimmed by 8 bases and 0 bases, with 16 bases remaining between them. Per the germline V gene, CDR1 is MNHEY and CDR2 is SMNVEV (reference sequence). This CDR3 is 15 amino acids long. CDR3 nucleotide sequence: TGTGCCAGCTGGGAGGGGGGCAGCCACCAAGAGACCCAGTACTTC. Translated: CASWEGGSHQETQYF.

This chain connects TRBV7-2 to TRBJ2-7; TRBD2 aligns across 12 bases. Trimming removed 5 bases from V and 3 bases from J; junction bases left unmatched: 8. This CDR3 spans 16 amino acids. CDR1 SGHTA and CDR2 FQGNSA come from the germline V gene. CDR3 coding DNA: TGTGCCAGCAGCCCTGAACTAGCGGGGGGCTACTACGAGCAGTACTTC. Protein product: CASSPELAGGYYEQYF.

This clone occurred a few times. This chain connects TRBV29-1 to TRBJ2-1, with 10 bases that match TRBD1. CDR3 size: 12 residues. Germline V gene data show CDR1 as SQVTM and CDR2 as ANQGSEA. The V and J ends lost 6 bases and 6 bases, in that order; junction bases with no gene match: 2. CDR3 sequence: CSVRTGGNEQFF. DNA of the CDR3: TGCAGCGTACGGACAGGGGGCAATGAGCAGTTCTTC.

This clone showed up just once. The V and J genes are TRBV4-1 and TRBJ1-2; D is undetermined. In germline, CDR1 is MGHRA, CDR2 YSYEKL. This CDR3 has 15 residues. Trimming cost V 5 bases and J 5 bases, with 18 bases left between them. CDR3: CASSSPERGRYGYTF. The CDR3 coding sequence is TGCGCCAGCAGCTCACCCGAGCGAGGGAGGTATGGCTACACCTTC.

This chain joins TRBV19 and TRBJ2-7, with TRBD1 as a possible D gene (5 bases). Germline CDR1 and CDR2: LNHDA and SQIVND (reference sequence). Deletions cut 3 bases from V and 4 bases from J, with 13 bases between. CDR3 length: 14 residues. CDR3 nucleotides: TGTGCCAGTAGTATGACAAGACAGCATTACGAGCAGTACTTC. It yields the protein CASSMTRQHYEQYF.

This clone has a single count. The rearrangement links TRBV11-2 to TRBJ2-7; 11 nucleotides line up with TRBD1. Germline lookup yields CDR1 SGHAT and CDR2 FQNNGV. Trimming cost V 0 bases and J 4 bases; bases outside gene matches: 5. This CDR3 is 16 amino acids long. CDR3 in amino acids: CASSLDVGQGGYEQYF. The CDR3 nucleotides read TGTGCCAGCAGCTTAGATGTGGGACAGGGGGGTTACGAGCAGTACTTC.

The chain combines TRBV7-8 with TRBJ1-5; a possible D gene is TRBD1 (5 bases). V gave up 5 bases and J gave up 5 bases, with 10 bases separating them. CDR1 is SGHVS and CDR2 is FQNEAQ in the germline V gene. There are 13 residues in the CDR3. The CDR3 DNA reads TGTGCCAGCAGCCCAGGGTTAGATCAGCCCCAGCATTTT. Amino acids: CASSPGLDQPQHF.

The gene calls are TRBV11-3 and TRBJ2-5; D possibly corresponds to TRBD1 (6 bases). Trimming shortened V by 5 bases and J by 9 bases, and 19 bases separated the two germline ends. Germline CDR1 is SGHNT and CDR2 is YENEEA. This CDR3 contains 14 residues. The CDR3 reads CASSLGHRGSAQYF. The CDR3 nucleotides are TGTGCCAGCAGCCTGGGACACCGTGGCTCGGCCCAGTACTTC.